The clone carrying this T cell receptor beta chain has a single count. The data derive from a study of cytomegalovirus exposure and HLA in healthy donors. When sampled, the donors appeared nominally healthy, though they likely had unrecorded immune exposures. With 60 Vbeta and 13 Jbeta primers, the PCR was carried out. Produced via immunoSEQ multiplex PCR; TCRdb's table is partial and in-frame only. Among 210,000 or so clones listed, 85% were seen once. The source material was PBMCs. This receptor was obtained from a human donor in good health.

The CDR3 DNA sequence: TGTGCCAGCTCACCACCGGCAATGTCTGGAAACACCATATATTTT. The encoded protein is CASSPPAMSGNTIYF. The genes are TRBV18 and TRBJ1-3, with no clear D. Germline V gives CDR1 KGHSH, CDR2 LQKENI. The length of the CDR3 is 15 residues. V lost 0 bases and J 1 base, leaving 7 bases between the germline ends.